This T cell receptor (beta chain) was recorded in a study of cytomegalovirus exposure and HLA in healthy donors. The overall study: An earlier analysis identified 117 million unique TCR beta sequences in about 170 million T cells. The study's findings and limits: In a later analysis, the majority of CMV-associated beta chains seemingly showed HLA restriction.

This clone was seen a single time. Its antigen is not identified. This PCR relied on a set of 60 Vbeta primers and 13 Jbeta primers. In the study's own analysis: As a later analysis found, there were roughly 80 million unique TCR beta chains, of which approximately 10 million were shared. Libraries were prepared by immunoSEQ multiplex PCR; TCRdb keeps only in-frame clonotypes and omits some of them. V and J calls plus clone size are reproduced from that table; the DNA served to infer D and trimming. The data show roughly 66,000 clones, with roughly 74% seen just once and around 7.4% held by the top ten. The CDR3 has 12 amino acids. Trimming shortened V by 10 bases and J by 7 bases, and 16 bases separated the two germline ends. Germline CDR1 MNHNS, CDR2 SASEGT.

Specimen: PBMCs. The chain combines TRBV6-1 with TRBJ1-2, with unresolved D. This TCR derives from a man younger than 35 in good health and CMV-seropositive. The CDR3 DNA sequence: TGTGCCAACAGAGGTCAGACGGGTGGCTACACCTTC. This encodes CANRGQTGGYTF.